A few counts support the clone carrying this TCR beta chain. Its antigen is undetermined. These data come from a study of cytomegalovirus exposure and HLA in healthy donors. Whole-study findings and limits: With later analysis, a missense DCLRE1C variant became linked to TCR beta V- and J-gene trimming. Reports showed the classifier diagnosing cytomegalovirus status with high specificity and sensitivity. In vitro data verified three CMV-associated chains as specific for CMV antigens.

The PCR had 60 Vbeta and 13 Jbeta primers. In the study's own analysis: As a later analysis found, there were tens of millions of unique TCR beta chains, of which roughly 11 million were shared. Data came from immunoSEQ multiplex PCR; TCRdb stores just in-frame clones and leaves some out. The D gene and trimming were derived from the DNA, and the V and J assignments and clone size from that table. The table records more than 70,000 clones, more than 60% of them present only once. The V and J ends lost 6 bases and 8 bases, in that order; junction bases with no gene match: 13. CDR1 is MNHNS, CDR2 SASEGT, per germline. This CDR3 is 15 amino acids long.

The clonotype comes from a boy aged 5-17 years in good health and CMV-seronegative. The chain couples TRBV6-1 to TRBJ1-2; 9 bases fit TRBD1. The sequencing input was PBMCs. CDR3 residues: CASRYNPGQGGGYTF. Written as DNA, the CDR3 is TGTGCCAGCAGGTATAATCCGGGACAGGGAGGCGGCTACACCTTC.